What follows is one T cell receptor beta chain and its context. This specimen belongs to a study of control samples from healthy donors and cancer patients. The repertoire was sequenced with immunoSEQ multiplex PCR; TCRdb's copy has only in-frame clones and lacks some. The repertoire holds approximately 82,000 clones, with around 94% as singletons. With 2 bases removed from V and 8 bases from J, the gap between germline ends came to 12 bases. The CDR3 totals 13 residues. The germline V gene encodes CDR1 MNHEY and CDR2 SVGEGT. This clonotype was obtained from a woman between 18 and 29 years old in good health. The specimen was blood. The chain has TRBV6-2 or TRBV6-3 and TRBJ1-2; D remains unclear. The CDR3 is CASSYPLAEGYTF. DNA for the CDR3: TGTGCCAGCAGTTACCCCTTGGCGGAAGGCTACACCTTC.